This T cell receptor beta chain was identified during a study of Tregs in tolerant kidney transplant recipients. Study-wide results and limits: The small number of patients limits these findings pending further validation.

Unstimulated regulatory T cells (CD4+CD25+CD127-), CD4+CD25- non-regulatory cells, CD4 and CD8 cells were FACS-sorted from thawed PBMCs. With 4 bases removed from V and 6 bases from J, the gap between germline ends came to 13 bases. This CDR3 has 14 residues. The germline gives CDR1 SGHRS, CDR2 YFSETQ. Note on this clone: What it binds is not known.

This table comes from immunoSEQ multiplex PCR, and its TCRdb copy is limited to in-frame clones, with some not included. The table includes fewer than 150,000 clones, about 90% detected once. The receptor was isolated from a human donor in good health. The J gene is TRBJ2-2, the V gene TRBV5-1; the D call may be TRBD1 or TRBD2 (5 bases each). The sequencing input was CD4+ T cells from blood. The DNA for the CDR3 is TGCGCCAGCAGCCGGGACGGACGGGCCGGGGAGCTGTTTTTT. Translating it yields CASSRDGRAGELFF.